A selection of T cell receptor beta chains follows, all from one sample in a study of cytomegalovirus exposure and HLA in healthy donors. Libraries were prepared by immunoSEQ multiplex PCR; TCRdb keeps only in-frame clonotypes and omits some of them. The repertoire has roughly 120,000 clones, 80% to 90% of them found once; the top ten carry about 4.2%. The source material was PBMCs. These receptors came from a man younger than 35 in good health and CMV-seropositive. Each CDR3 is given with its conserved first and last residue. Fields, in order: D gene, clone size, V gene, J gene, CDR3 protein, CDR3 DNA. The D gene is left open where the match is weak. Some rows mark clone size as missing; the rest say once, few, many or name a class of expanded clone.

>TRBD2|.|TRBV27|TRBJ2-1
CASSFGGGLSSYNEQFF
TGTGCCAGCAGTTTCGGCGGGGGGTTGAGCTCCTACAATGAGCAGTTCTTC
>TRBD1|.|TRBV28|TRBJ2-3
CASRQGARADTQYF
TGTGCCAGCAGACAGGGGGCGCGCGCAGATACGCAGTATTTT
>.|.|TRBV5-1|TRBJ1-1
CASSLDRLNTEAFF
TGCGCCAGCAGCTTGGACAGGCTGAACACTGAAGCTTTCTTT
>TRBD2|.|TRBV10-2|TRBJ2-1
CASSEPSGGFGEQFF
TGCGCCAGCAGTGAGCCTAGCGGGGGGTTCGGTGAGCAGTTCTTC
>.|.|TRBV5-6|TRBJ2-7
CASSPEGSYEQYF
TGTGCCAGCAGCCCAGAGGGCTCCTACGAGCAGTACTTC
>.|.|TRBV6-1|TRBJ2-7
CASSYSSQGYEQYF
TGTGCCAGCAGCTATTCGTCACAGGGCTACGAGCAGTACTTC
>.|.|TRBV11-3|TRBJ1-1
CASSQVGGTEAFF
TGTGCCAGCAGCCAGGTCGGGGGCACTGAAGCTTTCTTT
>.|.|TRBV15|TRBJ1-1
CATSREGGLNTEAFF
TGTGCCACCAGCAGAGAGGGGGGTTTGAACACTGAAGCTTTCTTT
>.|.|TRBV6-4|TRBJ2-5
CASSALWGYGETQYF
TGTGCCAGCAGTGCCCTGTGGGGCTACGGAGAGACCCAGTACTTC
>.|.|TRBV4-1|TRBJ1-1
CASSPLPDVGGQAFF
TGCGCCAGCAGCCCCCTACCCGACGTCGGGGGGCAAGCTTTCTTT
>.|.|TRBV29-1|TRBJ2-5
CSVDGGSQETQYF
TGCAGCGTTGATGGCGGCAGCCAAGAGACCCAGTACTTC
>.|.|TRBV28|TRBJ1-2
CASTVGGVRSNYGYTF
TGTGCCAGCACGGTAGGGGGGGTTCGATCTAACTATGGCTACACCTTC
>TRBD1|.|TRBV15|TRBJ1-1
CATSRDRSNTEAFF
TGTGCCACCAGCAGGGACAGGTCGAACACTGAAGCTTTCTTT
>.|.|TRBV18|TRBJ2-2
CASSPPVKGGNTGELFF
TGTGCCAGCTCACCACCGGTGAAAGGGGGGAACACCGGGGAGCTGTTTTTT
>.|.|TRBV6-1|TRBJ2-1
CASSEGYQNEQFF
TGTGCCAGCAGTGAAGGGTACCAGAATGAGCAGTTCTTC
>.|.|TRBV27|TRBJ2-3
CASSFWGQGGNTQYF
TGTGCCAGCAGCTTCTGGGGGCAGGGGGGAAATACGCAGTATTTT
>.|.|TRBV6-5|TRBJ1-4
CASSWYRSNEKLFF
TGTGCCAGCAGTTGGTACAGGAGTAATGAAAAACTGTTTTTT
>.|.|TRBV5-1|TRBJ2-2
CASARQGGSPGELFF
TGCGCCAGCGCTAGGCAGGGAGGTAGTCCCGGGGAGCTGTTTTTT
>.|.|TRBV21-1|TRBJ1-5
CASSNLGDSWRPPRNQPQHF
TGTGCCAGCAGCAACCTCGGAGACAGCTGGAGACCCCCGCGCAATCAGCCCCAGCATTTT
>TRBD1|.|TRBV5-4|TRBJ1-1
CASSPRQGGGTEAFF
TGTGCCAGCAGCCCTAGACAGGGGGGAGGCACTGAAGCTTTCTTT
>TRBD1|.|TRBV10-3|TRBJ1-5
CAISESTQGYQPQHF
TGTGCCATCAGTGAGTCGACACAGGGGTATCAGCCCCAGCATTTT
>.|once|TRBV6-1|TRBJ1-2
CASRLTGSDGYTF
TGTGCCAGCAGGCTAACAGGGTCGGACGGCTACACCTTC
>.|.|TRBV7-8|TRBJ1-4
CASSLVGGTGNEKLFF
TGTGCCAGCAGCCTTGTTGGCGGGACGGGAAATGAAAAACTGTTTTTT
>.|.|TRBV18|TRBJ1-1
CASSPFGRGTDTEAFF
TGTGCCAGCTCACCTTTCGGTCGGGGAACGGACACTGAAGCTTTCTTT
>TRBD1|few|TRBV6-5|TRBJ1-6
CASWAGGSSPLHF
TGTGCCAGCTGGGCAGGGGGAAGTTCACCCCTCCACTTT
>.|.|TRBV18|TRBJ1-6
CASSPPGAALHF
TGTGCCAGCTCACCACCTGGGGCGGCCCTCCACTTT
>.|.|TRBV28|TRBJ1-1
CASSFREGKAFF
TGTGCCAGCAGTTTTCGGGAGGGAAAAGCTTTCTTT
>TRBD1|.|TRBV19|TRBJ1-2
CASSSLTGANYGYTF
TGTGCCAGTAGTAGTTTGACAGGGGCTAACTATGGCTACACCTTC
>TRBD2|.|TRBV29-1|TRBJ2-1
CSVEEGGLAAHSNEQFF
TGCAGCGTTGAAGAAGGAGGACTAGCGGCACACTCCAATGAGCAGTTCTTC
>.|.|TRBV7-9|TRBJ1-3
CASSRTPGAGNTIYF
TGTGCCAGCAGCCGCACACCAGGGGCTGGAAACACCATATATTTT
>.|.|TRBV6-5|TRBJ2-7
CASRDTSYEQYF
TGTGCCAGCAGGGACACCTCCTACGAGCAGTACTTC
>TRBD1|.|TRBV19|TRBJ1-2
CATNRPGGGYGYTF
TGTGCCACCAACCGACCAGGGGGCGGCTATGGCTACACCTTC
>TRBD2|.|TRBV11-2|TRBJ2-1
CASSLSGGGNNEQFF
TGTGCCAGCAGCTTGTCTGGCGGGGGAAACAATGAGCAGTTCTTC
>.|.|TRBV6-1|TRBJ1-2
CASSEVGQGYNYGYTF
TGTGCCAGCAGTGAAGTAGGGCAGGGGTACAACTATGGCTACACCTTC
>.|.|TRBV10-2|TRBJ1-1
CASSDKGKNTEAFF
TGCGCCAGCAGTGACAAGGGGAAGAACACTGAAGCTTTCTTT
>.|.|TRBV4-1|TRBJ2-6
CASSQDTGSSGANVLTF
TGCGCCAGCAGCCAAGACACCGGGAGCTCTGGGGCCAACGTCCTGACTTTC
>TRBD1|.|TRBV7-9|TRBJ1-6
CASSADRGDSPLHF
TGTGCCAGCAGCGCAGACAGGGGGGATTCACCCCTCCACTTT
>.|.|TRBV2|TRBJ2-2
CASSEAQGGTGELFF
TGTGCCAGCAGTGAAGCCCAGGGAGGCACCGGGGAGCTGTTTTTT
>TRBD1|.|TRBV11-2|TRBJ1-2
CASSQGQPIGTF
TGTGCCAGCAGCCAGGGACAGCCGATTGGTACCTTC
>.|.|TRBV4-3|TRBJ1-2
CASSPGRGYGYTF
TGCGCCAGCAGCCCGGGGCGGGGGTATGGCTACACCTTC
>TRBD1|.|TRBV13|TRBJ2-5
CASSSWDRAQETQYF
TGTGCCAGCAGCTCCTGGGACAGGGCCCAAGAGACCCAGTACTTC
>TRBD1|.|TRBV2|TRBJ2-5
CATYRGIVGETQYF
TGTGCCACATACAGGGGGATTGTTGGGGAGACCCAGTACTTC
>TRBD1|.|TRBV7-9|TRBJ1-2
CASSIGTGGIYGYTF
TGTGCCAGCAGCATAGGGACAGGGGGAATCTATGGCTACACCTTC
>.|.|TRBV6-1|TRBJ1-5
CASEGLPIYPQHF
TGTGCCAGCGAGGGACTGCCCATTTACCCCCAGCATTTT
>.|.|TRBV2|TRBJ2-2
CASSQYGFAGELFF
TGTGCCAGCAGTCAGTATGGTTTCGCCGGGGAGCTGTTTTTT
>.|.|TRBV7-2|TRBJ1-1
CAGSFDRNTEAFF
TGTGCCGGCAGCTTTGACAGAAACACTGAAGCTTTCTTT
>.|.|TRBV19|TRBJ1-5
CASSYISNQPQHF
TGTGCCAGTAGTTATATAAGCAATCAGCCCCAGCATTTT
>.|.|TRBV4-1|TRBJ1-1
CASSQRTADTEAFF
TGCGCCAGCAGCCAGAGGACAGCTGACACTGAAGCTTTCTTT
>.|.|TRBV7-9|TRBJ2-5
CASSFGAVIQETQYF
TGTGCCAGCAGCTTTGGGGCCGTAATACAAGAGACCCAGTACTTC
>TRBD2|.|TRBV5-1|TRBJ2-5
CASLNGLAGVQETQYF
TGCGCCAGCCTTAACGGACTAGCGGGAGTTCAAGAGACCCAGTACTTC
>.|once|TRBV11-2|TRBJ2-3
CASSRPGLTTDTQYF
TGTGCCAGCAGCCGACCGGGACTCACCACAGATACGCAGTATTTT